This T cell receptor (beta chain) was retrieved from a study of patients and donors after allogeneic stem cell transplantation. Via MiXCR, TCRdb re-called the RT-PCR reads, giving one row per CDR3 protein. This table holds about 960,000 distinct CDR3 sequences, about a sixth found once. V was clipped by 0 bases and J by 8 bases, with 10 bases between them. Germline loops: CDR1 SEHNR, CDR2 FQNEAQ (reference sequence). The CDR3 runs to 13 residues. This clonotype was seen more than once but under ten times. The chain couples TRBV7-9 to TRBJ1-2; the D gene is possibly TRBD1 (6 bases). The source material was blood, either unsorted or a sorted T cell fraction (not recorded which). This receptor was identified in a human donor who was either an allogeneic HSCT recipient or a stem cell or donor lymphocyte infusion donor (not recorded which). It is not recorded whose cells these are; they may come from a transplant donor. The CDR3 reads CASSLAQGGGYTF. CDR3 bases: TGTGCCAGCAGCTTAGCGCAAGGGGGAGGCTACACCTTC.